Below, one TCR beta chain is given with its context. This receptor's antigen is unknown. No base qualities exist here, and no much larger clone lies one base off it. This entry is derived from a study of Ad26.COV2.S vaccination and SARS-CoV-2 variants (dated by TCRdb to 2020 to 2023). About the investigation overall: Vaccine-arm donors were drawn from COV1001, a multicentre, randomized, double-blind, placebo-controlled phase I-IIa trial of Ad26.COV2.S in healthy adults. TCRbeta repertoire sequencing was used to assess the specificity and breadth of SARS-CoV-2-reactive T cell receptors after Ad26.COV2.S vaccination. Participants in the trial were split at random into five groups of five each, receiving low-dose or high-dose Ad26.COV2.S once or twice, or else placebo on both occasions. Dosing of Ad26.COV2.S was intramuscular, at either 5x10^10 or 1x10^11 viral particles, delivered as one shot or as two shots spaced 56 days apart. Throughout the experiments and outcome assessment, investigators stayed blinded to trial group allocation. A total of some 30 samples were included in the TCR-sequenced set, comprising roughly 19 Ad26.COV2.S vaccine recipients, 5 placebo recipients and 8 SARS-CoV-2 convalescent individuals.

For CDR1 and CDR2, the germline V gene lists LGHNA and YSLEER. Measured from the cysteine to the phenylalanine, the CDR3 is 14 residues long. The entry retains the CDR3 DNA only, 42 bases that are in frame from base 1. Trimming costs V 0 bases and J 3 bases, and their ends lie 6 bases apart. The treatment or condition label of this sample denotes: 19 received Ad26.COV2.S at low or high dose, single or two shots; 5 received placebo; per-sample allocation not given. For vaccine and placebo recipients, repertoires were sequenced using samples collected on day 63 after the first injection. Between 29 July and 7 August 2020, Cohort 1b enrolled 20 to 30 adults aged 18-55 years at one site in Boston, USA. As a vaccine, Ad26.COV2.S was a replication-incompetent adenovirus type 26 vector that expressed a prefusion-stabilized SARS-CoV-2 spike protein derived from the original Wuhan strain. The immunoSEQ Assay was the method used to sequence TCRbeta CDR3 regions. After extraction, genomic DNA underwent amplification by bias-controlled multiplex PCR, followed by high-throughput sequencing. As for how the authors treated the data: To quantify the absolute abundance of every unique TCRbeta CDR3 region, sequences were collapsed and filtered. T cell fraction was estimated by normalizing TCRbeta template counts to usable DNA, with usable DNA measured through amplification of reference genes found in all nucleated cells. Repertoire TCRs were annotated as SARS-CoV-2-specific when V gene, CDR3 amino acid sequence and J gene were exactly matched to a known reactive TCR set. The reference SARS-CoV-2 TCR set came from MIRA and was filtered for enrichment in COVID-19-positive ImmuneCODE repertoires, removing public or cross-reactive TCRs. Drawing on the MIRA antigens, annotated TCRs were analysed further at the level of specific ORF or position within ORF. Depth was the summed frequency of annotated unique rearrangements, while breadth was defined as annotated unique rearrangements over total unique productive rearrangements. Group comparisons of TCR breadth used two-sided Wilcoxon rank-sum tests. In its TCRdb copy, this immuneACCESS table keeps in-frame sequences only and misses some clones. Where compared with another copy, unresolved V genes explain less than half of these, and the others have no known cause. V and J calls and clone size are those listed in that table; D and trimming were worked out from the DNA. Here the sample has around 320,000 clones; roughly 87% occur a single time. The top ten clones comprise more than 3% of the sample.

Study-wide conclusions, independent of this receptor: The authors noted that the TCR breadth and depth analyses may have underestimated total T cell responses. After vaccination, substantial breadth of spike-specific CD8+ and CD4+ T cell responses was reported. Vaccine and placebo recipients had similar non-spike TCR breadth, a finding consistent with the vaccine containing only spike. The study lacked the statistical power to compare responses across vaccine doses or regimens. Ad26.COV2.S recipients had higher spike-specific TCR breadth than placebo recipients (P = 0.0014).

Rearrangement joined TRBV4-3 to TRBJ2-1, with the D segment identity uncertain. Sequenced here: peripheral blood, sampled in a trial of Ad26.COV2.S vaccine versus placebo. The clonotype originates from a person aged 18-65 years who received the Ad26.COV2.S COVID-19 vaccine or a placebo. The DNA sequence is TGCGCCAGCAGCCAAGATAGTTACTACAATGAGCAGTTCTTC. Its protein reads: CASSQDSYYNEQFF.